These 15 T cell receptor beta chains share one sample of origin, sequenced in a study of shared clonotypes between healthy human individuals. Only CD45RO-negative cells positively selected for CCR7 counted as naive CD8 cells, so terminally differentiated effector memory CD45RA+ cells were excluded. Clones were read by immunoSEQ multiplex PCR, and TCRdb kept only the in-frame ones, dropping some. The sample yields millions of clones, about 95% seen once. Source material: naive CD8+ T cells sorted from blood. These receptors were taken from a man aged 18 to 29 in good health.

J is TRBJ1-2 and V is TRBV30; no firm D call. CDR3 length: 13 residues. The V gene's germline CDR1 is GTSNPN and CDR2 SVGIG (reference sequence). V lost 4 bases, J lost 1 base, and 10 bases lay in between. CDR3 in DNA: TGTGCCTGGAATAACGGGGTTAACTATGGCTACACCTTC. This sequence encodes CAWNNGVNYGYTF.

The rearrangement links TRBV7-9 to TRBJ2-6; 7 bases agree with TRBD2. The J segment lost 0 bases and the V segment lost 7 bases, leaving 3 bases of the junction unmatched. This CDR3 has 15 amino acids. Looked up from germline, CDR1 is SEHNR and CDR2 is FQNEAQ (reference sequence). The CDR3, as DNA: TGTGCCAGCACCGGGGGGTTCTCTGGGGCCAACGTCCTGACTTTC. Residues: CASTGGFSGANVLTF.

The J gene is TRBJ2-1, the V gene TRBV7-9; D is possibly TRBD2 (6 bases). Germline assignment: CDR1 SEHNR and CDR2 FQNEAQ (reference sequence). There are 17 residues in the CDR3. Trimming left V 5 bases short and J 4 bases short, with 21 bases between. The CDR3 region has the DNA TGTGCCAGCAGCCCTTTCTACGGGGGATCCCCGTACAATGAGCAGTTCTTC. Translated, it gives CASSPFYGGSPYNEQFF.

This chain links TRBV5-6 with TRBJ2-3; TRBD1 matches at 9 bases. Germline CDR1 SGHDT, CDR2 YYEEEE. CDR3 length: 17 residues. The ends lost 4 bases at V and 0 bases at J; junction bases unmatched: 9. In nucleotides, the CDR3 is TGTGCCAGCAGCGGCACCTTTGGACAGGGGAGCACAGATACGCAGTATTTT. Translation: CASSGTFGQGSTDTQYF.

The CDR3 DNA reads TGCGCCAGCAGCGTAGACAGGGGGCGCACAGATACGCAGTATTTT. Translated, it gives CASSVDRGRTDTQYF. The chain has TRBV5-1 and TRBJ2-3, with 10 bases fitting TRBD1. The germline gives CDR1 SGHRS, CDR2 YFSETQ. The CDR3 extends over 15 amino acids. V lost 4 bases to trimming and J lost 1 base; unmatched junction nucleotides: 3.

This sequence joins TRBV4-1 and TRBJ1-1; TRBD1 matches at 9 bases. Germline V gene data show CDR1 as MGHRA and CDR2 as YSYEKL. This CDR3 is 16 amino acids long. V was clipped by 4 bases and J by 0 bases; unmatched bases: 6. CDR3: CASSPGTGYMNTEAFF. DNA for the CDR3: TGCGCCAGCAGCCCCGGGACAGGGTACATGAACACTGAAGCTTTCTTT.

The J gene is TRBJ1-6, the V gene TRBV27, with D unresolved. This CDR3 is 12 amino acids long. The germline V and J ends were trimmed by 8 bases and 16 bases, with 18 bases remaining between them. Germline V gives CDR1 MNHEY, CDR2 SMNVEV (reference sequence). The CDR3 nucleotides are TGTGCCAGCGACTCGGGAAGCGGAGCTCTCCACTTT. Protein sequence: CASDSGSGALHF.

CDR3 in DNA: TGTGCCAGCAGTTTTGGGATCGCCCCCCAAGAGACCCAGTACTTC. Translation: CASSFGIAPQETQYF. The rearrangement joins TRBV27 to TRBJ2-5; D gene unclear. Germline assignment: CDR1 MNHEY and CDR2 SMNVEV (reference sequence). The CDR3 runs to 15 residues. Trimming stripped 3 bases from V and 1 base from J, with 12 bases between.

V usage is TRBV6-6 and J usage is TRBJ1-2; TRBD1 agrees at 7 bases. The CDR3 has 16 residues. Germline values: CDR1 MNHNY, CDR2 SVGAGI (reference sequence). Losses at the gene ends were 2 bases for V and 3 bases for J; bases not matched to a gene: 9. Here the CDR3 DNA reads TGTGCCAGCAGTTACACGGCACAGGGGTTGGACTATGGCTACACCTTC. This codes for CASSYTAQGLDYGYTF.

The rearrangement links TRBV12-5 to TRBJ2-3, with D perhaps TRBD2 (5 bases). The length of the CDR3 is 20 residues. Germline values: CDR1 LGHNT, CDR2 FRNRAP. V dropped 6 bases and J dropped 3 bases, with 31 bases sitting between them. The CDR3 loop reads CASGPIPMFLPFRGTDTQYF. Written as DNA, the CDR3 is TGTGCTAGTGGCCCTATACCGATGTTCCTACCCTTCCGCGGGACAGATACGCAGTATTTT.

This clone was seen just once. V usage is TRBV20-1 and J usage is TRBJ2-7; D unclear. The CDR3 runs 11 residues. CDR1 DFQATT and CDR2 SNEGSKA come from the germline V gene (reference sequence). Trimming took off 3 bases at V and 7 bases at J, with 10 bases between the two ends. The CDR3 loop reads CSASYLGEQYF. For the CDR3, the DNA is TGCAGTGCTAGTTATTTAGGTGAGCAGTACTTC.

A word on this clone: The sample has other DNA sequences that encode this CDR3 too. J is TRBJ1-5 and V is TRBV5-1; D is unclear. Trimming removed 0 bases at V and 1 base at J, with 5 bases between. The CDR3 consists of 14 residues. In germline, CDR1 is SGHRS, CDR2 YFSETQ. The CDR3 nucleotides read TGCGCCAGCAGCTTGGATGGGAGCAATCAGCCCCAGCATTTT. Its protein product is CASSLDGSNQPQHF. Based on the CDR3 plus reference TRBV5-1 and TRBJ1-5, the full variable domain is KAGVTQTPRYLIKTRGQQVTLSCSPISGHRSVSWYQQTPGQGLQFLFEYFSETQRNKGNFPGRFSGRQFSNSRSEMNVSTLELGDSALYLCASSLDGSNQPQHFGDGTRLSIL.

This chain uses TRBV4-1 with TRBJ2-7, with D perhaps TRBD1 or TRBD2 (5 bases each). V lost 4 bases to trimming and J lost 5 bases, with 21 bases between them. Per germline, CDR1 MGHRA and CDR2 YSYEKL. The CDR3 extends over 16 amino acids. For the CDR3, the DNA is TGCGCCAGCAGCCGAGAGGGACCGGGACGTTATAACGAGCAGTACTTC. It is translated as CASSREGPGRYNEQYF.

This clone has a single count. The chain is built from TRBV2 and TRBJ2-5; D is unresolved. The germline V and J ends were trimmed by 6 bases and 5 bases, with 16 bases remaining between them. The germline V gene encodes CDR1 SNHLY and CDR2 FYNNEI. This CDR3 is built from 14 residues. CDR3 sequence: CASSSGPLGETQYF. The CDR3 nucleotides are TGTGCCAGCAGCTCTGGACCCCTTGGGGAGACCCAGTACTTC.

This clone was detected only once. The chain links TRBV27 to TRBJ1-1, with D uncertain. Germline V gene sequence: CDR1 MNHEY, CDR2 SMNVEV (reference sequence). The length of the CDR3 is 15 residues. V was cut by 3 bases and J by 5 bases, with 16 bases left in between. The CDR3 DNA reads as TGTGCCAGCAGTTTCCGGCCCCTAGGACGGACTGAAGCTTTCTTT. This encodes CASSFRPLGRTEAFF.